The next 18 T cell receptor beta chains were all read from a single sample in a study of blood T cell repertoires in COVID-19 (dated by TCRdb to about 2020). Library generation was performed with the immunoSEQ multiplex PCR assay. This immuneACCESS table, as held by TCRdb, lists in-frame sequences with V and J called but not all clones. Of the missing ones, under half trace to an unresolved V gene in checked studies; the others have no known cause. The sample includes more than 250,000 clones, with more than 75% observed a single time. About 5.4% of the sample comes from the top ten. The sample was PBMCs or T cells enriched from blood (not recorded which). These receptors all come from a woman aged 25 to 39 who had recovered from COVID-19.

In this sample, this clone turned up once. V usage is TRBV6-5 and J usage is TRBJ2-1; 7 nucleotides align to TRBD1. The CDR3 runs 15 residues. Losses at the gene ends were 7 bases for V and 6 bases for J; bases not matched to a gene: 12. Germline CDR1 is MNHEY and CDR2 is SVGAGI. The DNA for the CDR3 is TGTGCCAGCATCCCCGGGACAGTGGGGTCCAATGAGCAGTTCTTC. Protein: CASIPGTVGSNEQFF.

This chain joins TRBV2 and TRBJ1-5; D possibly corresponds to TRBD1 (6 bases). Germline V gene data show CDR1 as SNHLY and CDR2 as FYNNEI. The CDR3 is 14 amino acids. With 4 bases removed from V and 6 bases from J, the gap between germline ends came to 13 bases. The CDR3 protein is CASSGGGRGQPQHF. The CDR3 nucleotides are TGTGCCAGCAGTGGCGGGGGGCGCGGTCAGCCCCAGCATTTT.

The chain links TRBV3-1 (or the pseudogene TRBV3-2) to TRBJ1-6; D ambiguous. The germline V and J ends were trimmed by 5 bases and 7 bases, with 15 bases remaining between them. Germline V CDR1 and CDR2: LGHDT, YNNKEL (reference sequence). The CDR3 contains 15 residues. The CDR3 region has the DNA TGTGCCAGCAGCGTTCAAAGGGTAGCGAATTCACCCCTCCACTTT. Translating it yields CASSVQRVANSPLHF.

The chain has TRBV5-4 and TRBJ1-4, with D hard to call. CDR3 size: 15 residues. V lost 0 bases and J 0 bases, leaving 6 bases between the germline ends. Germline CDR1 reads SGHNT; CDR2 reads YYREEE (reference sequence). As DNA, the CDR3 is TGTGCCAGCAGCTTGGGCGGTGCAACTAATGAAAAACTGTTTTTT. Translation: CASSLGGATNEKLFF.

The rearrangement uses TRBV5-1 and TRBJ1-1, with TRBD1 as a possible D gene (6 bases). Germline V CDR1 and CDR2: SGHRS, YFSETQ. V gave up 4 bases and J gave up 3 bases, with 13 bases separating them. This CDR3 region has 14 residues. Here the CDR3 DNA reads TGCGCCAGCAGCGTTAACAGGGTGGACACTGAAGCTTTCTTT. Translation: CASSVNRVDTEAFF.

V and J are TRBV27 and TRBJ2-7; TRBD2 might be the D (5 bases). The CDR3 loop spans 13 amino acids. Germline V gene data show CDR1 as MNHEY and CDR2 as SMNVEV (reference sequence). V was trimmed by 3 bases and J by 7 bases, leaving 13 bases between them. The CDR3 sequence: CASSLRPSGEQYF. The DNA of the CDR3 is TGTGCCAGCAGTTTGCGCCCATCGGGGGAGCAGTACTTC.

The chain carries TRBV6-5 and TRBJ2-1; weak D call: TRBD1 (5 bases). V lost 7 bases to trimming and J lost 3 bases, with 16 bases between them. Germline assignment: CDR1 MNHEY and CDR2 SVGAGI. CDR3 length: 15 amino acids. CDR3 DNA sequence: TGTGCCAGCACCGAGTATAGGGGTAGCTACAATGAGCAGTTCTTC. This sequence encodes CASTEYRGSYNEQFF.

For the CDR3, the DNA is TGTGCCAGCAGCACTAACCATCATGAAGCTTTCTTT. Translated, it gives CASSTNHHEAFF. The chain is built from TRBV7-9 and TRBJ1-1; no definite D call. Looked up from germline, CDR1 is SEHNR and CDR2 is FQNEAQ (reference sequence). The V and J ends lost 5 bases and 7 bases respectively, with 11 bases between them. The CDR3 contains 12 residues.

This clone was seen only a few times. V usage is TRBV30 and J usage is TRBJ1-5; D call uncertain. CDR3 length equals 15 residues. Germline CDR1 GTSNPN, CDR2 SVGIG (reference sequence). The germline V and J ends were trimmed by 2 bases and 3 bases, with 14 bases remaining between them. DNA for the CDR3: TGTGCCTGGAGTCATCGGCCGCGGTACAATCAGCCCCAGCATTTT. Its protein is CAWSHRPRYNQPQHF.

V and J are TRBV4-1 and TRBJ2-1; D is unresolved. The germline V gene encodes CDR1 MGHRA and CDR2 YSYEKL. The CDR3 is 16 amino acids. V lost 0 bases, J lost 2 bases, and 11 bases lay in between. CDR3 in DNA: TGCGCCAGCAGCCAAGAGCTGGCGGCCCCCTACAATGAGCAGTTCTTC. Its protein product is CASSQELAAPYNEQFF.

The rearrangement links TRBV15 to TRBJ2-7, with 9 bases matching TRBD1. The CDR3 length is 15 residues. The V segment lost 1 base and the J segment 2 bases; nucleotides outside the gene matches: 3. The germline V gene encodes CDR1 LNHNV and CDR2 YYDKDF (reference sequence). The chain's CDR3 is CATSRVQGATYEQYF. CDR3 bases: TGTGCCACCAGCAGAGTACAGGGGGCTACCTACGAGCAGTACTTC.

The chain links TRBV19 to TRBJ1-1; D may be TRBD1 (5 bases). Germline V CDR1 and CDR2: LNHDA, SQIVND (reference sequence). Trimming left V 6 bases short and J 6 bases short, with 8 bases between. The CDR3 loop spans 11 amino acids. The CDR3 protein is CASRAGPEAFF. CDR3 in DNA: TGTGCCAGTAGGGCGGGGCCTGAAGCTTTCTTT.

V and J are TRBV6-5 and TRBJ1-6; 9 bases line up with TRBD1. This CDR3 is 13 amino acids long. Losses at the gene ends were 11 bases for V and 7 bases for J; bases not matched to a gene: 6. Per the germline V gene, CDR1 is MNHEY and CDR2 is SVGAGI. The CDR3 nucleotides read TGTGCCGCCGCAGACAGGGGGAATTCACCCCTCCACTTT. Its translation is CAAADRGNSPLHF.

The DNA for the CDR3 is TGTGCCAGCAGCTCCTGGGGACAGGGGCCAGATACGCAGTATTTT. This encodes CASSSWGQGPDTQYF. This chain uses TRBV13 with TRBJ2-3, with TRBD1 matching 10 bases. V lost 4 bases and J lost 4; bases outside the gene matches: 5. The CDR3 runs to 15 residues. Germline V gives CDR1 PRHDT, CDR2 FYEKMQ (reference sequence).

The CDR3 DNA reads as TGTGCCACCAGCACCCGAGTTGATTCCTCTGGAAACACCATATATTTT. This translates into CATSTRVDSSGNTIYF. The chain joins TRBV15 to TRBJ1-3; D is unclear. Trimming left V 4 bases short and J 0 bases short, with 13 bases between. Germline V gives CDR1 LNHNV, CDR2 YYDKDF (reference sequence). This CDR3 comprises 16 residues.

In this sample, this clone turned up a few times. The chain links TRBV6-5 to TRBJ1-2; TRBD1 matches at 8 bases. V lost 4 bases, J lost 7 bases, and 5 bases stayed unmatched. The CDR3 is made up of 13 amino acids. Per germline, CDR1 MNHEY and CDR2 SVGAGI. The CDR3 DNA is TGTGCCAGCAGTTTTCCAGGGGGCCGTGGCTACACCTTC. Protein sequence: CASSFPGGRGYTF.

The chain employs TRBV6-8 and TRBJ1-1; a weak D match, TRBD1 (5 bases). Germline V CDR1 and CDR2: MNHGY, SAAAGT. Trimming left V 2 bases short and J 6 bases short, with 10 bases between. The CDR3 consists of 13 residues. CDR3 in DNA: TGTGCCAGCAGTTACGGCCCGGGGGCTGAAGCTTTCTTT. Translated: CASSYGPGAEAFF.

This clone has a count of ten or more. The chain is built from TRBV7-2 and TRBJ2-7; D is perhaps TRBD1 (7 bases). The CDR3 is 15 amino acids. Deletions cut 4 bases from V and 2 bases from J, with 15 bases between. Per the germline V gene, CDR1 is SGHTA and CDR2 is FQGNSA. The chain's CDR3 is CASSWGAGGTYEQYF. The CDR3 nucleotides read TGTGCCAGCAGCTGGGGGGCAGGGGGGACCTACGAGCAGTACTTC.